This T cell receptor (beta chain) is from a study of CD4 T cells in relation to SARS-CoV-2 and coronaviruses. Study-wide context: Patient ages ranged from 21 to 72, median 38.

Trimming cost V 6 bases and J 7 bases; bases outside gene matches: 12. Looked up from germline, CDR1 is MNHEY and CDR2 is SVGAGI. This CDR3 contains 15 residues. The protocol was immunoSEQ multiplex PCR, while the TCRdb copy is restricted to in-frame clones and leaves out a portion. The sample includes about 56,000 clones, approximately 90% of them seen just once. The chain uses TRBV6-5 and TRBJ2-5, with 9 bases identical to TRBD1. The sequence was obtained from an adult with COVID-19. The specimen was naive CD4+ T cells from PBMCs. Indicated subset: naive CD4+ T cells isolated by negative enrichment. The CDR3, as DNA: TGTGCCAGCAGCCGCGTCGGACAGGGGACGGGGACCCAGTACTTC. Amino acids: CASSRVGQGTGTQYF.